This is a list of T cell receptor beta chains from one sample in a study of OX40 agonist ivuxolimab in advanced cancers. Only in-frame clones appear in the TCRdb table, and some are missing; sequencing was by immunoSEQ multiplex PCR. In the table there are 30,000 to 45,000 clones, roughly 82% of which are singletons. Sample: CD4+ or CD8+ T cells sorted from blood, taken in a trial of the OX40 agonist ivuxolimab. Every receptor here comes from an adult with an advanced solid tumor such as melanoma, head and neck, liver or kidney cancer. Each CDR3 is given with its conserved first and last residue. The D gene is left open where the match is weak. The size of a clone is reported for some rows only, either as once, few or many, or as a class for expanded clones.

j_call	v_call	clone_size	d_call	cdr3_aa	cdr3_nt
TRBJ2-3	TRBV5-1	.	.	CASSLPGGTDTQYF	TGCGCCAGCAGCCTGCCCGGGGGCACAGATACGCAGTATTTT
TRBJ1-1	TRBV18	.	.	CASSLSGEGAFF	TGTGCCAGCTCACTCTCAGGGGAGGGAGCTTTCTTT
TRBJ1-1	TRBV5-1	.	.	CASSLDPGFPFF	TGCGCCAGCAGCTTGGACCCAGGGTTTCCTTTCTTT
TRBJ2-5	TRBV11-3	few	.	CASSPQPSAGTQYF	TGTGCCAGCAGCCCCCAACCGTCTGCTGGCACCCAGTACTTC
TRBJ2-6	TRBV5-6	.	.	CASSLAKVAGANVLTF	TGTGCCAGCAGCTTGGCCAAAGTGGCTGGGGCCAACGTCCTGACTTTC
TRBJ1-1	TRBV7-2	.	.	CASSLGGGPYAEAFF	TGTGCCAGCAGCTTAGGAGGGGGGCCCTACGCTGAAGCTTTCTTT
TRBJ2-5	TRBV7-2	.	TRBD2	CASSGTSGDLFAQYF	TGTGCCAGCAGTGGGACTAGCGGAGACCTTTTTGCCCAGTACTTC
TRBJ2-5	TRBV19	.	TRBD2	CASSPTPKTSGGLETQYF	TGTGCCAGTAGTCCCACCCCCAAGACTAGCGGGGGTTTGGAGACCCAGTACTTC
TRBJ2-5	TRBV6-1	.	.	CASTRTTSFQETQYF	TGTGCCAGCACCAGAACCACATCCTTCCAAGAGACCCAGTACTTC
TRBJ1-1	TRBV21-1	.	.	CASSTQGDTEAFF	TGTGCCAGCAGCACCCAGGGGGACACTGAAGCTTTCTTT
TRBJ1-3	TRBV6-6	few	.	CASKFGGGGNTIYF	TGTGCCAGCAAGTTCGGGGGCGGTGGAAACACCATATATTTT
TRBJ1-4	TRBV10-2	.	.	CASSESPGEKLFF	TGCGCCAGCAGTGAGTCTCCCGGAGAAAAACTGTTTTTT
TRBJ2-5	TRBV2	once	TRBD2	CASSDGAGGTGTQYF	TGTGCCAGCAGTGACGGGGCGGGGGGTACCGGGACCCAGTACTTC
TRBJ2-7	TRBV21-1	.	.	CASRSRGVGTGRPYEQYF	TGTGCCAGCAGGTCCAGGGGGGTAGGAACAGGGCGCCCCTACGAGCAGTACTTC
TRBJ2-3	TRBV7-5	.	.	CARVLSCSTDTQYF	TGTGCCAGAGTCCTTAGTTGCAGCACAGATACGCAGTATTTT
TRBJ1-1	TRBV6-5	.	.	CASRSVNTEAFF	TGTGCCAGCAGGTCAGTGAACACTGAAGCTTTCTTT
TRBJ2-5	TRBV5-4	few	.	CASRPATQETQYF	TGTGCCAGCAGACCAGCGACTCAAGAGACCCAGTACTTC
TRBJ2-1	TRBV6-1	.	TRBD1	CASSGDRGLYNEQFF	TGTGCCAGCAGTGGGGACAGGGGGCTTTACAATGAGCAGTTCTTC
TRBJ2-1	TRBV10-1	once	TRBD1	CAITTAGTGSSEQFF	TGCGCCATTACGACTGCCGGGACAGGGTCGTCCGAGCAGTTCTTC
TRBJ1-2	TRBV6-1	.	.	CASRLTGATGGYTF	TGTGCCAGCAGACTTACCGGGGCAACGGGCGGCTACACCTTC
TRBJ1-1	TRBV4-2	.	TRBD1	CASSPNYRGTNTEAFF	TGTGCCAGCAGCCCCAACTACAGGGGAACAAACACTGAAGCTTTCTTT
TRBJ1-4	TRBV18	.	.	CASSPPRTNEKLFF	TGTGCCAGCTCACCACCGAGAACTAATGAAAAACTGTTTTTT
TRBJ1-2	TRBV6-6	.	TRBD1	CASSFGQGAGYGYTF	TGTGCCAGCAGTTTCGGACAGGGGGCCGGCTATGGCTACACCTTC
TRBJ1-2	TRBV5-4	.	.	CASSLLLSNYGYTF	TGTGCCAGCAGCTTGCTACTCTCTAACTATGGCTACACCTTC
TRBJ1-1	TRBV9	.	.	CASSVASNTEAFF	TGTGCCAGCAGCGTAGCTTCAAACACTGAAGCTTTCTTT
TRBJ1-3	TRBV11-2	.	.	CASSFRGLSGNTIYF	TGTGCCAGCAGCTTCAGGGGCCTCTCTGGAAACACCATATATTTT